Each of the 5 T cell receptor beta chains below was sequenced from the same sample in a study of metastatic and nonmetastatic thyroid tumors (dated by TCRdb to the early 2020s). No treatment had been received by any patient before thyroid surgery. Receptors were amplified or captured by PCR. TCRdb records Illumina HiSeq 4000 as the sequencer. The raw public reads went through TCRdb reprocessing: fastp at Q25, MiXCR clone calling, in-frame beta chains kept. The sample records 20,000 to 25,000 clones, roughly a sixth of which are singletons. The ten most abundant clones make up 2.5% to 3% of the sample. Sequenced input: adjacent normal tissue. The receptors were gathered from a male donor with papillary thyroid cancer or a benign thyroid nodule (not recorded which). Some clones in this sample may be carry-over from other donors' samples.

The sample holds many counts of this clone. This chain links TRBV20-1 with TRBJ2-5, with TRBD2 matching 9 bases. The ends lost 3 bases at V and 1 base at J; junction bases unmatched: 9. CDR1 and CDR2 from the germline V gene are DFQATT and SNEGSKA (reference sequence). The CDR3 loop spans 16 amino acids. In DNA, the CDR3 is TGCAGTGCTAGTATGGTAGCGGGAGTGGGCCAAGAGACCCAGTACTTC. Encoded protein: CSASMVAGVGQETQYF.

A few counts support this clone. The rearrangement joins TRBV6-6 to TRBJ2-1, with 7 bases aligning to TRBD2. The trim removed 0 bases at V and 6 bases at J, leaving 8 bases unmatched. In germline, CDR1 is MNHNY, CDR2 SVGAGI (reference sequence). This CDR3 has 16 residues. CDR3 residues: CASSYSNCGGVNEQFF. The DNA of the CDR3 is TGTGCCAGCAGTTACTCGAATTGTGGGGGGGTCAATGAGCAGTTCTTC.

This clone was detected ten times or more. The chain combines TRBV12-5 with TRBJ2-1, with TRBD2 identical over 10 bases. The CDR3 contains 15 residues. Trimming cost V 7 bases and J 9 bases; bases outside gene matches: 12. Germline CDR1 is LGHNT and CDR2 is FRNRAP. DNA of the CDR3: TGTGCTAGTGCCTTATCACTAGCGGGATCCGGTGAGCAGTTCTTC. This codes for CASALSLAGSGEQFF.

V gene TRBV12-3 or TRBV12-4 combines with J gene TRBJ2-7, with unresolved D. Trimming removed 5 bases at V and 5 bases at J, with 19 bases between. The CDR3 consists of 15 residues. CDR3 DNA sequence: TGTGCCAGCAGTGAGGACGAACGCCCGGGCGACGAGCAGTACTTC. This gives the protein CASSEDERPGDEQYF.

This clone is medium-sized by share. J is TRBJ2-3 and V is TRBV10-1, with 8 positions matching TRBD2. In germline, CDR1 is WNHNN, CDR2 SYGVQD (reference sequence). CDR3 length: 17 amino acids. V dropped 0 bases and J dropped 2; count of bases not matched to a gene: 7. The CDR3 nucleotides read TGCGCCAGCAGTGAGTCTTCTGCGGGGGGTACCACAGATACGCAGTATTTT. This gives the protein CASSESSAGGTTDTQYF.